At least ten counts were recorded for the clone carrying this TCR beta chain. What it binds is not known. The data are from a study of T-cell memory formation after mild COVID-19. About the research overall: TCR clusters showed largely donor specificity.

The study, taken as a whole, reports: Contracting CD4+ clones were located mainly in CM and EM, and CD8+ clones in EMRA. Whereas later expanders leaned CD4+, clones contracting day 15 to 85 showed a balanced CD4/CD8 makeup.

TCRdb passed the 5' RACE reads through MiXCR, listing each CDR3 protein once. The sample holds around 320,000 distinct CDR3 sequences; roughly a fifth are singletons and the top ten take about 21%. Looked up from germline, CDR1 is SGHRS and CDR2 is YFSETQ. Trimming took off 1 base at V and 0 bases at J, with 29 bases between the two ends. This CDR3 has 22 amino acids. Sample: PBMCs or a T cell subset sorted from them (not recorded which). The chain carries TRBV5-1 and TRBJ2-1, with D maybe TRBD2 (6 bases). The TCR sequence derives from a man aged 18 to 30 who had mild COVID-19 (a few samples of this study predate the infection). Cell type and time point are not known. Here the CDR3 reads CASSLRGYQSRTLITSYNEQFF. In nucleotides, the CDR3 is TGCGCCAGCAGCTTGCGGGGGTATCAATCCCGTACTCTCATTACCTCCTACAATGAGCAGTTCTTC.